This TCR beta chain was obtained from a study of blood T cell repertoires in COVID-19. Study in general: Italy, Spain and the United States were the sources of the convalescent and acute COVID-19 samples. Sample material is recorded as cDNA or gDNA derived from T cells, B-cell-depleted T cells, or PBMCs.

Per germline, CDR1 MNHEY and CDR2 SVGAGI. This CDR3 region has 13 residues. Trimming pared 6 bases from V and 0 bases from J, leaving 9 bases between. The assay was immunoSEQ multiplex PCR, and TCRdb's table has in-frame clones only and misses some. The sample gives 95,000 to 150,000 clones, 86% of which show up once; approximately 5.3% is in the top ten. This clone turned up a few times. The TCR comes from a human donor in a cohort sampled during active COVID-19. Sequenced material: peripheral blood. The chain combines TRBV6-5 with TRBJ2-7; D remains ambiguous. The CDR3 DNA reads as TGTGCCAGCAGCCCCTCGAGCTCCTACGAGCAGTACTTC. Its translation: CASSPSSSYEQYF.